This is a list of T cell receptor beta chains from one sample in a study of blood T cell repertoires in COVID-19. Profiled with immunoSEQ multiplex PCR; TCRdb holds only in-frame clones, not every one. The sample has 83,000 or so clones; more than 75% are singletons. Specimen: peripheral blood. The source of these receptors is a human donor in a cohort sampled during active COVID-19. CDR3s include the opening cysteine and the closing phenylalanine or tryptophan. The D gene is left open where the match is weak. Part of the rows lack a size; the others show once, few, many or a class for expanded clones.

>-|TRBV29-1|TRBJ1-2|TRBD1
CSVVGGYYGYTF
TGCAGCGTTGTAGGGGGCTACTATGGCTACACCTTC
>-|TRBV5-1|TRBJ1-1|TRBD1
CASSLAKGAPTEAFF
TGCGCCAGCAGCTTGGCCAAGGGGGCGCCCACTGAAGCTTTCTTT
>-|TRBV27|TRBJ2-7|-
CASSPGTHEQYF
TGTGCCAGCAGCCCGGGGACACACGAGCAGTACTTC
>-|TRBV29-1|TRBJ1-1|TRBD1
CSGGQGASNTEAFF
TGCAGCGGGGGGCAGGGGGCGAGTAACACTGAAGCTTTCTTT
>-|TRBV6-6|TRBJ1-4|-
CASSKRGLREKLFF
TGTGCCAGCAGTAAGCGGGGACTTCGGGAAAAACTGTTTTTT
>-|TRBV18|TRBJ1-6|-
CASSPETPTGSPLHF
TGTGCCAGCTCACCAGAGACTCCAACCGGCTCACCCCTCCACTTT
>-|TRBV7-9|TRBJ1-2|TRBD1
CASSLGQGTYGYTF
TGTGCCAGCAGCTTAGGACAGGGGACCTATGGCTACACCTTC
>-|TRBV7-2|TRBJ2-5|TRBD1
CASSTRTGFETQYF
TGTGCCAGCAGCACCCGGACAGGGTTTGAGACCCAGTACTTC
>-|TRBV6-5|TRBJ1-5|-
CASSRQVSNQPQHF
TGTGCCAGCTCCCGACAGGTTAGCAATCAGCCCCAGCATTTT
>-|TRBV29-1|TRBJ2-2|TRBD2
CSVYSPSGGRNTGELFF
TGCAGCGTTTATTCTCCTAGCGGGGGGCGGAACACCGGGGAGCTGTTTTTT
>-|TRBV7-2|TRBJ2-5|TRBD2
CASSLSGGGAETQYF
TGTGCCAGCAGCTTGTCTGGCGGGGGGGCAGAGACCCAGTACTTC
>-|TRBV18|TRBJ2-2|-
CASSSGIGELFF
TGTGCCAGCTCGTCAGGGATCGGGGAGCTGTTTTTT
>-|TRBV13|TRBJ2-5|-
CASSLGEQETQYF
TGTGCCAGCAGCTTAGGGGAGCAAGAGACCCAGTACTTC
>-|TRBV10-1|TRBJ1-6|TRBD1
CASSDSGTGLESPLHF
TGCGCCAGCAGTGACTCCGGGACAGGGTTGGAATCACCCCTCCACTTT
>-|TRBV9|TRBJ2-1|-
CASSPRGAGNEQFF
TGTGCCAGCAGCCCCCGGGGGGCTGGGAATGAGCAGTTCTTC
>-|TRBV3-1/TRBV3-2|TRBJ1-1|-
CASSQTGLLAEAFF
TGTGCCAGCAGCCAAACAGGGCTTTTGGCTGAAGCTTTCTTT
>once|TRBV10-3|TRBJ2-5|TRBD2
CAISEWSGGRRETQYF
TGTGCCATCAGTGAGTGGTCGGGGGGGCGTCGAGAGACCCAGTACTTC
>-|TRBV5-1|TRBJ2-2|-
CASGLDPTGELFF
TGCGCCAGCGGACTCGACCCCACCGGGGAGCTGTTTTTT
>-|TRBV21-1|TRBJ2-7|-
CASSRLAGSSYEQYF
TGTGCCAGCAGCAGATTAGCGGGGAGCTCCTACGAGCAGTACTTC
>-|TRBV27|TRBJ2-7|TRBD2
CASSSWGGTYEQYF
TGTGCCAGCAGTTCTTGGGGGGGAACCTACGAGCAGTACTTC
>-|TRBV5-1|TRBJ1-2|-
CASSLDSSYGYTF
TGCGCCAGCAGCTTGGACAGTTCCTATGGCTACACCTTC
>-|TRBV7-9|TRBJ1-4|-
CASSPFVATNEKLFF
TGTGCCAGCAGCCCTTTCGTTGCAACTAATGAAAAACTGTTTTTT
>-|TRBV5-1|TRBJ2-1|-
CASSLARGVYNEQFF
TGCGCCAGCAGCTTGGCCAGGGGGGTTTACAATGAGCAGTTCTTC
>-|TRBV2|TRBJ1-3|-
CASKGGIVSGNTIYF
TGTGCCAGCAAGGGGGGGATCGTCTCTGGAAACACCATATATTTT
>once|TRBV7-8|TRBJ2-3|TRBD2
CASSLRLGRTSGTDTQYF
TGTGCCAGCAGCTTAAGGCTCGGGCGGACTAGCGGCACAGATACGCAGTATTTT
>many|TRBV11-2|TRBJ2-2|-
CASSLGRGTASGWLFF
TGTGCCAGCAGCTTAGGACGGGGGACAGCTTCTGGGTGGCTGTTTTTT
>-|TRBV3-1/TRBV3-2|TRBJ2-3|-
CASSPTPSTDTQYF
TGTGCCAGCAGCCCTACCCCGAGCACAGATACGCAGTATTTT
>-|TRBV27|TRBJ2-7|TRBD1
CASRKQGGEQYF
TGTGCCAGCAGAAAACAGGGGGGCGAGCAGTACTTC